This note documents a single T cell receptor (beta chain) sequence. Germline V gene sequence: CDR1 GTSNPN, CDR2 SVGIG (reference sequence). The V end was cut by 2 bases, the J end by 4 bases, with 8 bases between. This CDR3 region has 12 residues. This sample was taken from a study of blood T cell repertoires in COVID-19. Only in-frame clones appear in the TCRdb table, and some are missing; sequencing was by immunoSEQ multiplex PCR. The sample lists some 270,000 clones, around 90% occurring once. Sequenced material: PBMCs or T cells enriched from blood (not recorded which). This sequence joins TRBV30 and TRBJ1-2; perhaps TRBD1 as D (6 bases). The receptor was derived from a woman aged 25-40 years with acute COVID-19. Here the CDR3 DNA reads TGTGCCTGGAGTCTGACAGGCTATGGCTACACCTTC. It specifies CAWSLTGYGYTF.